This T cell receptor (beta chain) was identified during a study of T cells after yellow fever vaccination. Germline CDR1 and CDR2: PRHDT and FYEKMQ (reference sequence). The length of the CDR3 is 12 residues. V was clipped by 5 bases and J by 9 bases; unmatched bases: 4. Using its own MiXCR run on the 5' RACE reads, TCRdb lists one record per CDR3 protein. Of 150,000 to 200,000 distinct CDR3 sequences listed, about a tenth are singletons. This clonotype was found a few times. V is TRBV13 and J is TRBJ2-1, with 7 bases identical to TRBD2. This clonotype originated in a man aged 18 to 30 who received the YFV17D yellow fever vaccine. Here the sequenced sample was CD8+ T cells sorted from PBMCs, taken 45 days after the yellow fever booster vaccination. CDR3 nucleotide sequence: TGTGCCAGCAGCCCGGGAGGCAGTGAGCAGTTCTTC. It yields the protein CASSPGGSEQFF. Supplemented by reference TRBV13 and TRBJ2-1, the full variable domain reads AAGVIQSPRHLIKEKRETATLKCYPIPRHDTVYWYQQGPGQDPQFLISFYEKMQSDKGSIPDRFSAQQFSDYHSELNMSSLELGDSALYFCASSPGGSEQFFGPGTRLTVL.